These 24 T cell receptor beta chains share one sample of origin, sequenced in a study of identical twins. One entry per CDR3 protein results from TCRdb running MiXCR on the 5' RACE reads. The sample consists of about 890,000 distinct CDR3 sequences, approximately 13% of them appearing once. The same sample was also used in a study of yellow fever vaccine responses in identical twins.

The specimen sequenced was PBMCs. The receptors here all came from a woman between 18 and 30 years old in good health.

At least ten counts were recorded for this clonotype. The chain combines TRBV12-3 or TRBV12-4 with TRBJ1-2, with unresolved D. CDR3 length equals 14 residues. Trimming removed 4 bases at V and 2 bases at J, with 11 bases between. Here the CDR3 DNA reads TGTGCCAGCAGTTCTCCTTTCTCCAACTATGGCTACACCTTC. Translation gives CASSSPFSNYGYTF.

This chain uses TRBV29-1 with TRBJ2-5; TRBD2 agrees at 8 bases. V lost 1 base, J lost 5 bases, and 12 bases stayed unmatched. This CDR3 spans 16 amino acids. The V gene's germline CDR1 is SQVTM and CDR2 ANQGSEA. The CDR3 DNA follows: TGCAGCGTTGAAGTCGCCGAACTAGCGGAGACGGAGACCCAGTACTTC. Translation gives CSVEVAELAETETQYF.

This clonotype was observed a few times. This rearrangement joins TRBV5-1 to TRBJ2-5, with 8 positions matching TRBD1. J gave up 5 bases and V 6 bases, and 9 bases lay outside the gene matches. The germline CDR1 and CDR2 sequences are SGHRS and YFSETQ. This CDR3 has 14 residues. The CDR3 sequence: CASTRTGTLETQYF. The DNA of the CDR3 is TGCGCCAGCACCCGGACAGGGACCTTGGAGACCCAGTACTTC.

This clonotype was seen ten or more times. This chain joins TRBV6-2 or TRBV6-3 and TRBJ2-7; TRBD2 might be the D (5 bases). The CDR3 is made up of 17 amino acids. V lost 6 bases and J lost 0, with 21 bases in between. From germline, CDR1 is MNHEY and CDR2 SVGEGT. CDR3 bases: TGTGCCAGCAGCCCCGGGTTGCGGGTGGGGAGCTCCTACGAGCAGTACGTC. It codes for CASSPGLRVGSSYEQYV.

This clonotype has only a few counts. V gene TRBV18 combines with J gene TRBJ2-7, with D unresolved. Deletions cut 0 bases from V and 1 base from J, with 7 bases between. There are 14 residues in the CDR3. The germline V gene encodes CDR1 KGHSH and CDR2 LQKENI. The CDR3 DNA reads TGTGCCAGCTCACCACCGATCAGGTCCTACGAGCAGTACTTC. Protein product: CASSPPIRSYEQYF.

The rearrangement joins TRBV5-1 to TRBJ2-2; no clear D gene. V dropped 1 base and J dropped 3 bases, with 10 bases sitting between them. This CDR3 region has 15 residues. Per germline, CDR1 SGHRS and CDR2 YFSETQ. The CDR3: CASSLTPLDTGELFF. CDR3 bases: TGCGCCAGCAGCTTGACTCCCCTTGACACCGGGGAGCTGTTTTTT. Based on the CDR3 plus reference TRBV5-1 and TRBJ2-2, the full variable domain is KAGVTQTPRYLIKTRGQQVTLSCSPISGHRSVSWYQQTPGQGLQFLFEYFSETQRNKGNFPGRFSGRQFSNSRSEMNVSTLELGDSALYLCASSLTPLDTGELFFGEGSRLTVL.

This clonotype was seen only a few times. The chain combines TRBV3-1 with TRBJ1-4; 9 bases are shared with TRBD1. The CDR3 covers 16 residues. Per germline, CDR1 LGHDT and CDR2 YNNKEL (reference sequence). V was pared by 5 bases and J by 3 bases, with 7 bases of the junction left unmatched. The CDR3, as DNA: TGTGCCAGCAGCAAACAGGGGGCGCAATCTAATGAAAAACTGTTTTTT. It codes for CASSKQGAQSNEKLFF.

The chain uses TRBV20-1 and TRBJ2-2; D not certain. The CDR3 has 13 residues. CDR1 is DFQATT and CDR2 is SNEGSKA in the germline V gene (reference sequence). V gave up 1 base and J gave up 3 bases, with 6 bases separating them. This CDR3 is CSARVLDTGELFF. DNA for the CDR3: TGCAGTGCTAGAGTGTTGGACACCGGGGAGCTGTTTTTT.

A few counts support this clonotype. This rearrangement joins TRBV5-1 to TRBJ2-6, with D unclear. Germline CDR1 and CDR2: SGHRS and YFSETQ. V lost 0 bases to trimming and J lost 4 bases, with 5 bases between them. CDR3 length equals 14 residues. The CDR3 bases are TGCGCCAGCAGCTTGGATACGGGGGCCAACGTCCTGACTTTC. Protein product: CASSLDTGANVLTF.

This clonotype came up a few times. The chain uses TRBV3-1 and TRBJ2-5; 11 bases agree with TRBD2. The junction had 5 bases not matched to a gene; V was cut back by 7 bases and J by 1 base. The CDR3 loop spans 15 amino acids. Germline V CDR1 and CDR2: LGHDT, YNNKEL (reference sequence). DNA for the CDR3: TGTGCCAGCACCATAGCGGGGGGGCCCCAAGAGACCCAGTACTTC. It encodes CASTIAGGPQETQYF.

The chain employs TRBV3-1 and TRBJ2-2; 12 nucleotides agree with TRBD2. This CDR3 comprises 17 residues. After removal of 4 bases from V and 5 bases from J, the junction contained 8 bases not matched to a gene. The germline V gene encodes CDR1 LGHDT and CDR2 YNNKEL (reference sequence). The CDR3 loop is CASSRKGLAGGTGELFF. CDR3 nucleotides: TGTGCCAGCAGCCGAAAAGGGCTAGCGGGGGGGACCGGGGAGCTGTTTTTT.

This clonotype has only a few counts. The chain carries TRBV12-3 or TRBV12-4 and TRBJ2-7, with 12 positions matching TRBD2. This CDR3 contains 15 residues. V gave up 2 bases and J gave up 4 bases; unmatched junction bases: 3. In DNA form, the CDR3 reads TGTGCCAGCAGTTTAACTAGCGGGGGGCAATACGAGCAGTACGTC. It translates to CASSLTSGGQYEQYV.

This clonotype has more than one count but fewer than ten. The chain employs TRBV15 and TRBJ1-5; D remains ambiguous. Trimming shortened V by 1 base and J by 3 bases, and 7 bases separated the two germline ends. The CDR3 sequence is 14 residues long. Germline values: CDR1 LNHNV, CDR2 YYDKDF (reference sequence). The CDR3 bases are TGTGCCACCAGCAGAGCTTGGGACAATCAGCCCCAGCATTTT. Amino acid sequence: CATSRAWDNQPQHF.

This clonotype was recorded a few times. The chain uses TRBV7-9 and TRBJ1-4; weak D call: TRBD1 (5 bases). Trimming pared 6 bases from V and 0 bases from J, leaving 14 bases between. This CDR3 spans 16 amino acids. CDR1 SEHNR and CDR2 FQNEAQ come from the germline V gene (reference sequence). The CDR3 bases are TGTGCCAGCAGGGATGGGACGCTTACAACTAATGAAAAACTGTTTTTT. Protein sequence: CASRDGTLTTNEKLFF.

The V call is TRBV29-1, the J call TRBJ2-5; D is possibly TRBD2 (5 bases). CDR3 length: 11 amino acids. The germline V gene has CDR1 SQVTM and CDR2 ANQGSEA. The V and J ends lost 4 bases and 5 bases respectively, with 8 bases between them. CDR3 loop: CSVVSGETQYF. The CDR3 DNA follows: TGCAGCGTTGTTTCGGGGGAGACCCAGTACTTC.

This clonotype was seen many times. The chain links TRBV5-1 to TRBJ1-2, with D possibly TRBD1 on 5 matching bases. The germline V gene encodes CDR1 SGHRS and CDR2 YFSETQ. V was pared by 4 bases and J by 0 bases, with 10 bases between. The CDR3 is 14 amino acids. DNA of the CDR3: TGCGCCAGCAGCCCCACAGGCGCTAACTATGGCTACACCTTC. It encodes CASSPTGANYGYTF.

This clonotype was detected ten times or more. This chain links TRBV2 with TRBJ1-2, with a possible D match to TRBD1 (5 bases). CDR3 length equals 14 residues. V was pared by 0 bases and J by 6 bases, with 11 bases between. Germline-derived CDR1 and CDR2 are SNHLY and FYNNEI. The DNA of the CDR3 is TGTGCCAGCAGTGAAGCGTGGGGGTCCCATGGCTACACCTTC. Its protein is CASSEAWGSHGYTF.

V is TRBV27 and J is TRBJ1-1; 8 nucleotides align to TRBD1. The CDR3 is 14 residues long. Germline V gives CDR1 MNHEY, CDR2 SMNVEV (reference sequence). V shed 5 bases, J shed 4 bases, and the junction held 6 bases outside the gene matches. CDR3 sequence (DNA): TGTGCCAGCAGTATAAGGACAGGGAGCACTGAAGCTTTCTTT. This sequence encodes CASSIRTGSTEAFF.

This clonotype has more than one count but fewer than ten. V and J are TRBV20-1 and TRBJ2-1; no definite D call. CDR1 and CDR2 (germline): DFQATT, SNEGSKA (reference sequence). The CDR3 consists of 11 residues. CDR3 DNA sequence: TGCAGGGGTGGCTCCTACAATGAGCAGTTCTTC. This codes for CRGGSYNEQFF.

This clonotype showed up just a few times. The chain has TRBV20-1 and TRBJ2-7; D gene ambiguous. The CDR3 is made up of 14 amino acids. The ends were cut back, 0 bases at V and 5 bases at J, with 14 bases in the middle. In germline, CDR1 is DFQATT, CDR2 SNEGSKA (reference sequence). The CDR3 here is CSARDSGGINEQYV. The CDR3 nucleotides read TGCAGTGCTAGAGATTCTGGCGGAATCAACGAGCAGTACGTC.

The V and J genes are TRBV10-2 and TRBJ2-7; 8 positions match TRBD1. V dropped 4 bases and J dropped 4; count of bases not matched to a gene: 15. Germline lookup yields CDR1 WSHSY and CDR2 SAAADI. The CDR3 sequence is 17 residues long. CDR3 loop: CASSVSTTGGSLYEQYF. The CDR3, as DNA: TGCGCCAGCAGTGTCTCCACTACAGGGGGTAGTCTGTACGAGCAGTACTTC.

This clonotype was detected a few times. The V call is TRBV6-1, the J call TRBJ1-2; TRBD1 aligns across 12 bases. Germline V lookup: CDR1 MNHNS, CDR2 SASEGT. The trim removed 6 bases at V and 8 bases at J, leaving 7 bases unmatched. CDR3 size: 14 residues. The CDR3 loop is CASSPGTGGIGYTF. CDR3 coding DNA: TGTGCCAGCAGCCCCGGGACAGGGGGCATCGGCTACACCTTC.

This clonotype showed up just a few times. V and J are TRBV18 and TRBJ2-1, with 9 bases fitting TRBD1. This CDR3 is built from 16 residues. Germline V lookup: CDR1 KGHSH, CDR2 LQKENI. Trimming took 5 bases from V and 5 from J; bases not matched to a gene: 10. The CDR3 bases are TGTGCCAGCTCATCTACCCGGGACAGGGATCACAATGAGCAGTTCTTC. This gives the protein CASSSTRDRDHNEQFF.

The rearrangement links TRBV3-1 to TRBJ2-7, with D uncertain. V was cut by 0 bases and J by 6 bases, with 18 bases left in between. CDR1 is LGHDT and CDR2 is YNNKEL in the germline V gene (reference sequence). The CDR3 runs to 16 residues. The CDR3 DNA reads as TGTGCCAGCAGCCAAGATGGGTTCCCGAACTGGGGCGAGCAGTACTTC. Translation: CASSQDGFPNWGEQYF.